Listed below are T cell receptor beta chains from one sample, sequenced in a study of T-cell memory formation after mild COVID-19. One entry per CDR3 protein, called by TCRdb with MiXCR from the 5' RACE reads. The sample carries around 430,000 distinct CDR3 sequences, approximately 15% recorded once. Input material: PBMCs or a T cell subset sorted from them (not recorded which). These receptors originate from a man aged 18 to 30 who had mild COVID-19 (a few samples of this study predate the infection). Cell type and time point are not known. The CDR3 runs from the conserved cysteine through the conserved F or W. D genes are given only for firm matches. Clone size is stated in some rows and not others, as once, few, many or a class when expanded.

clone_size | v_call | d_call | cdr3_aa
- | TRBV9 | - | CASRGLGGPNEQFF
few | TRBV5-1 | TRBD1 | CASSPGQEVWNTEAFF
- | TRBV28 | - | CASTLGTWDEQFF
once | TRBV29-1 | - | CSVERQVTDTQYF
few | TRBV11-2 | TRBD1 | CASSLGTGGQAIQYF
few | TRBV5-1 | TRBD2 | CASSLLGGAYEQYF
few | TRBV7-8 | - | CASSPKVNTEAFF
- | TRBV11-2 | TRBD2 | CASSLDLTSGGRETQYF
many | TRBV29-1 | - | CSAEGVWAGELFF
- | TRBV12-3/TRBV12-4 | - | CASRHGQIGETQYF
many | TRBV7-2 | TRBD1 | CASSSDRGDEQYF
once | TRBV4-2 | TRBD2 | CASSRNLAGVATGELFF
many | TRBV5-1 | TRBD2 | CASRVSGGLSYNEQFF
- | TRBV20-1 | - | CSGAGSSNTGELFF
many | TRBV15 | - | CATSSIGETQYF
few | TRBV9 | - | CASSPHGRELFF
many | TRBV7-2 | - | CASSLGGTDTQYF
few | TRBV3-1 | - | CASSRKWRGSEGYTF
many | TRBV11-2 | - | CASSSYRGRADTQYF
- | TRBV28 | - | CASNLAGTALIPLHF
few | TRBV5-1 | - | CASSPAANYGYTF
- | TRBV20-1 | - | CSARRGYNTGELFF
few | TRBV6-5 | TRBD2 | CASRASGGADTGELFF
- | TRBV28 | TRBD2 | CAGSAGGTQYF
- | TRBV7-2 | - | CASSFQQYSPLHF
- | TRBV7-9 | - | CASSLWTSGGTEKLFF
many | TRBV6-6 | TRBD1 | CASSSHWTGRHIQYF
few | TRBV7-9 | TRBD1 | CASSPGGGEYYGYTF
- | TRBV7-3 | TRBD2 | CASSFTSGEQFF
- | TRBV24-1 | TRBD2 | CATSGSSGGQETQYF